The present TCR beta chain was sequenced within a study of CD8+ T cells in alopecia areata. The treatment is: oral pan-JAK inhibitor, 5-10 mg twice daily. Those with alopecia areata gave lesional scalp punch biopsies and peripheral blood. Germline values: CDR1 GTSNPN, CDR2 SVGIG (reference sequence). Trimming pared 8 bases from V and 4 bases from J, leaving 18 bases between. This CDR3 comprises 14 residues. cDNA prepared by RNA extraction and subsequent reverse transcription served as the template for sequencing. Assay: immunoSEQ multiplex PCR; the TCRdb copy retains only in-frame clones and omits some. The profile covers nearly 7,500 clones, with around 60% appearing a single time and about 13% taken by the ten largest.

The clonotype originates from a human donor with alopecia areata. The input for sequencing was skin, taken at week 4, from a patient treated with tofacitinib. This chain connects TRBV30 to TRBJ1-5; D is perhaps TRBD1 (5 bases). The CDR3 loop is CAAGPGQGNQPQHF. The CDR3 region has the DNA TGTGCCGCCGGTCCCGGGCAGGGTAATCAGCCCCAGCATTTT.